Each of the 15 T cell receptor beta chains below was sequenced from the same sample in a study of blood T cell repertoires in COVID-19. Clones were sequenced by immunoSEQ multiplex PCR, and TCRdb holds only the in-frame ones, with some missing. The table shows about 200,000 clones, with 90% to 95% occurring only once. Sequencing used peripheral blood. The receptors come from a man between 60 and 70 years old with COVID-19, enrolled during active disease.

V and J are TRBV18 and TRBJ2-7; D ambiguous. Germline values: CDR1 KGHSH, CDR2 LQKENI. Trimming stripped 2 bases from V and 3 bases from J, with 11 bases between. This CDR3 spans 14 amino acids. The CDR3 region has the DNA TGTGCCAGCTCACCAAGCTCTGAAATCTACGAGCAGTACTTC. It is translated as CASSPSSEIYEQYF.

V and J are TRBV30 and TRBJ1-2; D is perhaps TRBD1 (5 bases). The germline CDR1 and CDR2 sequences are GTSNPN and SVGIG (reference sequence). V lost 0 bases and J lost 7, with 9 bases in between. There are 12 residues in the CDR3. The CDR3 is CAWSVGLFGYTF. Written as DNA, the CDR3 is TGTGCCTGGAGTGTGGGACTTTTTGGCTACACCTTC.

The V call is TRBV24-1, the J call TRBJ1-1; possible D gene TRBD1, 6 bases. Trimming removed 1 base from V and 4 bases from J, with 6 bases in between. CDR3 length: 13 residues. Looked up from germline, CDR1 is KGHDR and CDR2 is SFDVKD. In DNA, the CDR3 is TGTGCCACCAGTGATTTAGGGGGCACTGAAGCTTTCTTT. It is translated as CATSDLGGTEAFF.

The rearrangement joins TRBV3-1 (or the pseudogene TRBV3-2) to TRBJ2-7; 10 bases fit TRBD1. CDR1 and CDR2 from the germline V gene are LGHDT and YNNKEL (reference sequence). The CDR3 extends over 15 amino acids. With 1 base clipped from V and 4 bases from J, the junction kept 4 bases outside the gene matches. CDR3 DNA sequence: TGTGCCAGCAGCCAAGCCCGGACAGGGGGGTACGAGCAGTACTTC. This codes for CASSQARTGGYEQYF.

Only a few counts were recorded for this clone. This CDR3 reads CASSKGEPTQETQYF. As DNA, the CDR3 is TGTGCCAGTAGTAAGGGGGAACCTACTCAAGAGACCCAGTACTTC. This chain connects TRBV19 to TRBJ2-5; tentative D call: TRBD1 (6 bases). Germline CDR1 and CDR2: LNHDA and SQIVND (reference sequence). Trimming cost V 4 bases and J 2 bases, with 14 bases left between them. This CDR3 spans 15 amino acids.

V usage is TRBV19 and J usage is TRBJ2-7; 8 bases are shared with TRBD1. The germline V gene encodes CDR1 LNHDA and CDR2 SQIVND (reference sequence). With 3 bases clipped from V and 4 bases from J, the junction kept 5 bases outside the gene matches. The CDR3 runs to 14 residues. CDR3 in DNA: TGTGCCAGTAGTATTACTCAGGGGGCTTACGAGCAGTACTTC. Amino acid sequence: CASSITQGAYEQYF.

V is TRBV5-1 and J is TRBJ2-7; possibly TRBD1 for D (6 bases). The CDR3 runs 15 residues. The V end was cut by 4 bases, the J end by 0 bases, with 14 bases between. CDR1 and CDR2 (germline): SGHRS, YFSETQ. DNA for the CDR3: TGCGCCAGCAGCGATCGGACAGCAGGCTCCTACGAGCAGTACTTC. It encodes CASSDRTAGSYEQYF. Full variable domain (remainder filled in from reference TRBV5-1 and TRBJ2-7): KAGVTQTPRYLIKTRGQQVTLSCSPISGHRSVSWYQQTPGQGLQFLFEYFSETQRNKGNFPGRFSGRQFSNSRSEMNVSTLELGDSALYLCASSDRTAGSYEQYFGPGTRLTVT.

The chain recombines TRBV3-1 (or the pseudogene TRBV3-2) with TRBJ2-7; the D gene is possibly TRBD2 (5 bases). The CDR3 has 13 amino acids. Germline-derived CDR1 and CDR2 are LGHDT and YNNKEL (reference sequence). The V gene lost 5 bases and the J gene lost 5 bases, with 13 bases spanning the gap. This chain's CDR3 is CASSAYGINEQYF. The CDR3 DNA reads as TGTGCCAGCAGCGCTTACGGGATTAACGAGCAGTACTTC.

The rearrangement joins TRBV3-1 (or the pseudogene TRBV3-2) to TRBJ2-7; no reliable D call. The CDR3 spans 12 residues. Trimming left V 6 bases short and J 4 bases short, with 10 bases between. CDR1 and CDR2 (germline): LGHDT, YNNKEL (reference sequence). The CDR3 bases are TGTGCCAGCAGTCACAGTAGTTACGAGCAGTACTTC. This sequence encodes CASSHSSYEQYF.

The chain recombines TRBV28 with TRBJ1-2; D is unresolved. The CDR3 length is 12 residues. Trimming shortened V by 2 bases and J by 5 bases, and 6 bases separated the two germline ends. Per germline, CDR1 MDHEN and CDR2 SYDVKM. CDR3 in DNA: TGTGCCAGCAGTTTAGGGCAGTATGGCTACACCTTC. It specifies CASSLGQYGYTF.

J is TRBJ1-5 and V is TRBV7-2, with 10 bases aligning to TRBD1. Germline V gives CDR1 SGHTA, CDR2 FQGNSA. The CDR3 covers 18 residues. V shed 0 bases, J shed 6 bases, and the junction held 11 bases outside the gene matches. DNA of the CDR3: TGTGCCAGCAGCTTAGCGACCCTGACAGGGGGCGAGAGTCAGCCCCAGCATTTT. Translation: CASSLATLTGGESQPQHF.

The chain couples TRBV20-1 to TRBJ2-7; D possibly corresponds to TRBD1 (5 bases). The CDR3 has 15 amino acids. With 4 bases removed from V and 0 bases from J, the gap between germline ends came to 16 bases. CDR1 is DFQATT and CDR2 is SNEGSKA in the germline V gene (reference sequence). The CDR3 DNA sequence: TGCAGTGCTACTGAGACAGCAAAAAACTCCTACGAGCAGTACTTC. Encoded protein: CSATETAKNSYEQYF.

The V gene is TRBV7-3, the J gene TRBJ1-6; D unclear. In germline, CDR1 is SGHTA, CDR2 FQGTGA. The CDR3 extends over 14 amino acids. V lost 2 bases to trimming and J lost 9 bases, with 11 bases between them. The CDR3 DNA reads as TGTGCCAGCAGCTTAGATCGTACAGCTTCACCCCTCCACTTT. The encoded protein is CASSLDRTASPLHF.

V gene TRBV4-1 combines with J gene TRBJ1-5; perhaps TRBD1 as D (6 bases). In germline, CDR1 is MGHRA, CDR2 YSYEKL. V dropped 3 bases and J dropped 4 bases, with 7 bases sitting between them. The CDR3 is 13 amino acids. CDR3 bases: TGCGCCAGCAGCCAGGGGGCTAATCAGCCCCAGCATTTT. Translated, it gives CASSQGANQPQHF.

J is TRBJ2-7 and V is TRBV19; 9 nucleotides align to TRBD1. The CDR3 consists of 15 residues. The J segment lost 6 bases and the V segment lost 6 bases, leaving 12 bases of the junction unmatched. Germline-derived CDR1 and CDR2 are LNHDA and SQIVND (reference sequence). The CDR3 DNA follows: TGTGCCAGTAGCCCGACAGGGGGGTTCGCGCCCGAGCAGTACTTC. Translated, it gives CASSPTGGFAPEQYF.